This T cell receptor (beta chain) stems from a study of PD-1 blockade in classical Hodgkin lymphoma. Losses at the gene ends were 7 bases for V and 4 bases for J; bases not matched to a gene: 6. The CDR3 totals 14 residues. Germline V CDR1 and CDR2: ENHRY, SYGVKD. The time point is: cycle 4 day 1 (C4D1), after more than 5 weeks of nivolumab. Each and every patient relapsed after autologous stem cell transplantation, and patients got differing brentuximab vedotin exposure. This clone was found a few times. Produced via immunoSEQ multiplex PCR; TCRdb's table is partial and in-frame only. Among about 90,000 clones listed, 75% to 85% were seen once.

Source: peripheral blood mononuclear cells (PBMCs), taken before the fourth cycle of nivolumab. The origin of this receptor is a human donor with classical Hodgkin lymphoma. The V and J genes are TRBV10-3 and TRBJ2-1, with TRBD1 identical over 8 bases. CDR3 residues: CAITRDRPYNEQFF. The CDR3 DNA reads TGTGCCATCACCCGGGACAGGCCATACAATGAGCAGTTCTTC.